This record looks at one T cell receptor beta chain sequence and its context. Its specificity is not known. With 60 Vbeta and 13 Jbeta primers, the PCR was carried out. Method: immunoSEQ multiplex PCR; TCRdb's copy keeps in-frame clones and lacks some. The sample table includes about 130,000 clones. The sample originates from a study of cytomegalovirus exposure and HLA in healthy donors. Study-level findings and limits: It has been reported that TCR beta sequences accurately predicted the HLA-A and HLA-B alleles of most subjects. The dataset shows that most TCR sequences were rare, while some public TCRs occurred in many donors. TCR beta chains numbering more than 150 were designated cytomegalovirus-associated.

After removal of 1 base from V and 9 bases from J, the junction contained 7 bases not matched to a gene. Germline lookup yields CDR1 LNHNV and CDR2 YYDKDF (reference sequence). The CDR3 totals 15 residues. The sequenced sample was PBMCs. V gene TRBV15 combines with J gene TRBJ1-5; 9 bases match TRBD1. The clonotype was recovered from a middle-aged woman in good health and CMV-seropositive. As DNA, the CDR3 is TGTGCCACCAGCAGAGGACAGGGGGTCGTTTGGCCCCAGCATTTT. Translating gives CATSRGQGVVWPQHF.